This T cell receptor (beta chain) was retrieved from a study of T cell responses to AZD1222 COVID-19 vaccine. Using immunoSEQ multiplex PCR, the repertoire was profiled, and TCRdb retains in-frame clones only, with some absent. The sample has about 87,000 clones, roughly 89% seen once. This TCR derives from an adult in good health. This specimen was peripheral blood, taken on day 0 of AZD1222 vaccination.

The CDR3 here is CASSLEVNYGYTF. Here the CDR3 DNA reads TGTGCCAGCAGTCTAGAAGTAAACTATGGCTACACCTTC. This chain joins TRBV6-5 and TRBJ1-2; D is unresolved. The CDR3 length is 13 residues. Trimming stripped 5 bases from V and 2 bases from J, with 9 bases between. In germline, CDR1 is MNHEY, CDR2 SVGAGI.